This is a list of T cell receptor beta chains from one sample in a study of blood T cells in healthy people across ages. TCRdb reprocessed the 5' RACE reads with MiXCR, giving one entry per CDR3 protein. Among about 640,000 distinct CDR3 sequences listed, around three fifths were seen once. The sample taken for sequencing was blood. The receptor source for this set is a man in his 60s in good health. Both conserved end residues are trimmed from each CDR3. Clone size, where shown, is once, few, many, or a class for clones that have expanded.

j_call,clone_size,v_call,cdr3_aa
TRBJ2-5,NA,TRBV10-1,ASSESPLAGGLQETQY
TRBJ1-2,NA,TRBV13,ASSSKEEIFNYGYT
TRBJ2-3,NA,TRBV9,ASSVSPASAWSTDTQY
TRBJ1-3,NA,TRBV20-1,SARGTGDTGNTIY
TRBJ1-6,few,TRBV6-5,ASSGQSNSPLH
TRBJ1-6,NA,TRBV10-3,AISESGRSNSPLH
TRBJ1-6,few,TRBV20-1,SASRTGGHNSPLH
TRBJ2-1,few,TRBV6-6,ASRTRVGYNEQF
NA,NA,TRBV20-1,SAPRAEETQY
TRBJ2-2,NA,TRBV6-2/TRBV6-3,ASSYSIGGPGELF
TRBJ1-6,NA,TRBV25-1,ASTQGGYNSPLH
TRBJ1-4,NA,TRBV6-5,ASSYSKQVRGDKLF
TRBJ1-4,NA,TRBV7-9,ASSPRGDRANEKLF
TRBJ2-7,NA,TRBV3-1,ASSQDPVTGLPFYEQY
TRBJ1-2,many,TRBV2,ASRETVNYGYT
TRBJ1-2,NA,TRBV20-1,SATRSDGYT
TRBJ2-5,few,TRBV4-1,ASSQGAGSGKGETQY
TRBJ2-1,NA,TRBV3-1,ASSQESLAGGEQF
TRBJ1-1,NA,TRBV29-1,SVGAGQYTEAF
TRBJ2-5,few,TRBV10-3,AISSSGAEETQY
TRBJ2-7,NA,TRBV2,ASSAGGGGRQY
NA,NA,TRBV12-3/TRBV12-4,ASSLGTGHREQY
TRBJ2-5,few,TRBV13,ASSRGATGETQY
TRBJ2-7,NA,TRBV10-3,ATHPGTKDYEQY
TRBJ2-1,NA,TRBV10-3,AIRAYSNEQF
TRBJ2-7,few,TRBV28,ASSGTGGFWNYEQY
TRBJ2-1,NA,TRBV27,ASTTRGPSYNEQF
TRBJ2-4,NA,TRBV29-1,SAQGGYGHNEQY
TRBJ2-1,NA,TRBV6-6,ASRTSGTHNEQF
TRBJ2-7,NA,TRBV21-1,ASSKGTGYEQY
TRBJ1-1,few,TRBV20-1,SARDGKGGVTEAF
TRBJ2-5,NA,TRBV12-3/TRBV12-4,ASRSTGGNEQY
TRBJ1-4,NA,TRBV29-1,SVELAEKLF
NA,NA,TRBV9,ASSVGAGGAYNEQY
TRBJ2-1,NA,TRBV7-2,ASSPPGLAGGGYNEQF
TRBJ2-1,NA,TRBV10-3,AISPGTVTYNEQF
TRBJ2-5,NA,TRBV10-3,AIISAIQETQY
TRBJ2-3,NA,TRBV5-1,ASSTLSGGVSDTQY
TRBJ2-2,once,TRBV14,ASSLLRPRASGELF
TRBJ2-7,NA,TRBV5-1,ASSLAEVGVDEQY
TRBJ1-1,many,TRBV20-1,SARQGVGTEAF
TRBJ1-2,NA,TRBV27,ASSSLTGRSNYGYT
TRBJ2-1,NA,TRBV20-1,SAGTGTSGSGQF
TRBJ2-5,NA,TRBV20-1,SASSAQETQY
TRBJ2-1,once,TRBV9,ASSPNSGARSYNEQF
TRBJ1-4,few,TRBV6-1,ASSRKGTGGMLAEKLF
TRBJ1-2,NA,TRBV4-1,ASSQVTVSYGYT
TRBJ2-3,NA,TRBV5-1,ASSSGGQDTQY
TRBJ2-2,NA,TRBV3-1,ASSQVSGGGTGELF
TRBJ1-4,once,TRBV27,ASRGHATNEKLF
TRBJ2-2,few,TRBV10-3,ATEGQGTGELF